This T cell receptor beta chain was found in a study of blood T cell repertoires in COVID-19. Across the study: The United States, Italy and Spain supplied acute and convalescent COVID-19 samples. The analysed material was cDNA or gDNA that came from T cells, B-cell-depleted T cells, or PBMCs.

Grouping used clinical history reported by participants in a survey and questionnaire. CDR3 length equals 13 residues. Trimming cost V 6 bases and J 0 bases, with 8 bases left between them. Germline V gives CDR1 MDHEN, CDR2 SYDVKM. Authors' data handling: Reference gene primer amplification yielded estimated nucleated cell counts. TCRdb's copy holds only in-frame clones and misses some; the assay was immunoSEQ multiplex PCR. The DNA gave D and trimming, while V, J and clone size come from that table. The sample contains about 300,000 clones, around 87% of which appear only once. The clonotype comes from a woman younger than 30 with acute COVID-19. The specimen was PBMCs or T cells enriched from blood (not recorded which). The chain combines TRBV28 with TRBJ1-1, with D hard to call. Here the CDR3 DNA reads TGTGCCAGCAGCGGAGCGTTGAACACTGAAGCTTTCTTT. It translates to CASSGALNTEAFF.